The sequence of this T cell receptor beta chain was determined in a study of cytomegalovirus exposure and HLA in healthy donors. Turning to the study itself: Assignment to the Caucasian-associated ancestry cluster applied to approximately 79% of the 300 to 500 genotyped donors.

Amplification used 60 Vbeta primers and 13 Jbeta primers. Method: immunoSEQ multiplex PCR; TCRdb's copy keeps in-frame clones and lacks some. Of some 170,000 clones detected, 65% to 85% appear once; the ten largest clones hold approximately 1.3%. CDR1 SGHAT and CDR2 FQNNGV come from the germline V gene. V lost 5 bases, J lost 1 base, and 17 bases lay in between. This CDR3 contains 16 residues. The gene calls are TRBV11-2 and TRBJ1-2, with D unclear. The TCR sequence derives from a man aged 60 to 75 in good health and CMV-seronegative. Sequencing was done on a sample of PBMCs. The CDR3 nucleotides are TGTGCCAGCAGCCCTTATACCTGGGGAGATAACTATGGCTACACCTTC. Protein: CASSPYTWGDNYGYTF.